Presented here are 26 T cell receptor beta chains from one specimen sequenced in a study of cytomegalovirus exposure and HLA in healthy donors. The PCR employed 60 Vbeta primers together with 13 Jbeta primers. Measured with immunoSEQ multiplex PCR; TCRdb has only the in-frame clones, and not every one. The sample holds under 200,000 clones, roughly 77% seen once. What was sequenced was PBMCs. These receptors all come from a woman aged 18 to 35 in good health and CMV-seronegative.

V usage is TRBV15 and J usage is TRBJ2-3; TRBD2 matches 10 bases. Germline V gene sequence: CDR1 LNHNV, CDR2 YYDKDF (reference sequence). CDR3 length equals 19 residues. V gave up 0 bases and J gave up 6 bases; unmatched junction bases: 15. In DNA, the CDR3 is TGTGCCACCAGCAGAGATCCCCGGTCTAGCGGGAGAATAGACGATACGCAGTATTTT. Amino acid sequence: CATSRDPRSSGRIDDTQYF.

J is TRBJ1-1 and V is TRBV19; 7 positions agree with TRBD1. The CDR3 totals 14 residues. CDR1 LNHDA and CDR2 SQIVND come from the germline V gene (reference sequence). After removal of 5 bases from V and 5 bases from J, the junction contained 8 bases not matched to a gene. CDR3 in DNA: TGTGCCAGTAGTGGCTCAGGGGGGTGGACTGAAGCTTTCTTT. The encoded protein is CASSGSGGWTEAFF.

As regards this clone: An end of the junction does not agree with germline; a read error may underlie this. The chain has TRBV7-9 and TRBJ2-7, with a possible D match to TRBD2 (7 bases). The CDR3 contains 16 residues. Germline V CDR1 and CDR2: SEHNR, FQNEAQ (reference sequence). CDR3 sequence: CSSSTSQGQGRDEQYF. CDR3 DNA: TGTTCCAGCAGCACCTCACAGGGACAAGGGAGGGACGAGCAGTACTTC. Full variable domain (outside the CDR3, taken from reference TRBV7-9 and TRBJ2-7): DTGVSQNPRHKITKRGQNVTFRCDPISEHNRLYWYRQTLGQGPEFLTYFQNEAQLEKSRLLSDRFSAERPKGSFSTLEIQRTEQGDSAMYLCSSSTSQGQGRDEQYFGPGTRLTVT.

The chain employs TRBV5-1 and TRBJ1-4, with 7 bases identical to TRBD1. Trimming took 6 bases from V and 3 from J; bases not matched to a gene: 8. Germline V gene data show CDR1 as SGHRS and CDR2 as YFSETQ. The CDR3 is 15 residues long. The CDR3: CASTHGQVSNEKLFF. As DNA, the CDR3 is TGCGCCAGCACCCATGGACAGGTTTCTAATGAAAAACTGTTTTTT. The full variable domain, its missing parts supplied by reference TRBV5-1 and TRBJ1-4, is KAGVTQTPRYLIKTRGQQVTLSCSPISGHRSVSWYQQTPGQGLQFLFEYFSETQRNKGNFPGRFSGRQFSNSRSEMNVSTLELGDSALYLCASTHGQVSNEKLFFGSGTQLSVL.

The chain employs TRBV7-9 and TRBJ1-1, with TRBD1 as a possible D gene (6 bases). The V and J ends lost 5 bases and 1 base respectively, with 20 bases between them. Germline-derived CDR1 and CDR2 are SEHNR and FQNEAQ (reference sequence). This CDR3 has 17 amino acids. The CDR3 loop is CASSPLSGQSGNTEAFF. The CDR3 bases are TGTGCCAGCAGCCCATTGTCCGGACAGTCAGGGAACACTGAAGCTTTCTTT.

This sequence joins TRBV28 and TRBJ2-4; no definite D call. V gave up 3 bases and J gave up 7 bases, with 7 bases separating them. CDR3 size: 12 residues. Germline V gene data show CDR1 as MDHEN and CDR2 as SYDVKM. The CDR3 nucleotides read TGTGCCAGCAGTTTTCTTTTGAACATTCAGTACTTC. It codes for CASSFLLNIQYF.

The chain has TRBV5-6 and TRBJ1-2, with 7 bases fitting TRBD1. This CDR3 region has 15 residues. V was clipped by 4 bases and J by 3 bases; unmatched bases: 9. Germline lookup yields CDR1 SGHDT and CDR2 YYEEEE. Here the CDR3 DNA reads TGTGCCAGCAGCGTAACCGGGACAGTCTACTATGGCTACACCTTC. Protein sequence: CASSVTGTVYYGYTF.

V and J are TRBV4-1 and TRBJ1-5, with D possibly TRBD1 on 5 matching bases. The CDR3 loop spans 16 amino acids. Trimming stripped 0 bases from V and 4 bases from J, with 13 bases between. Germline CDR1 is MGHRA and CDR2 is YSYEKL. The CDR3 reads CASSQDPGVPNQPQHF. CDR3 DNA sequence: TGCGCCAGCAGCCAAGACCCGGGGGTACCAAATCAGCCCCAGCATTTT.

This chain joins TRBV9 and TRBJ1-1; D is ambiguous. The CDR3 is 13 residues long. Germline values: CDR1 SGDLS, CDR2 YYNGEE. The V gene lost 5 bases and the J gene lost 0 bases, with 8 bases spanning the gap. The CDR3 region is CASSAHLNTEAFF. CDR3 coding DNA: TGTGCCAGCAGTGCACATCTGAACACTGAAGCTTTCTTT.

The chain combines TRBV6-5 with TRBJ1-3; 8 nucleotides agree with TRBD1. The germline gives CDR1 MNHEY, CDR2 SVGAGI. J was trimmed by 0 bases and V by 0 bases; bases with no gene match: 1. This CDR3 spans 16 amino acids. The CDR3 spells CASSYSDRASGNTIYF. The CDR3 region has the DNA TGTGCCAGCAGTTACTCGGACAGGGCCTCTGGAAACACCATATATTTT.

This chain joins TRBV27 and TRBJ2-7; tentative D call: TRBD2 (6 bases). The CDR3 is 16 amino acids. Germline values: CDR1 MNHEY, CDR2 SMNVEV (reference sequence). With 5 bases removed from V and 5 bases from J, the gap between germline ends came to 22 bases. This CDR3 reads CASSISVGTVVHEQYF. The CDR3 DNA is TGTGCCAGCAGTATCTCGGTCGGGACTGTTGTCCACGAGCAGTACTTC.

The chain uses TRBV28 and TRBJ2-1; TRBD1 aligns across 7 bases. Germline assignment: CDR1 MDHEN and CDR2 SYDVKM. This CDR3 has 15 amino acids. J gave up 7 bases and V 5 bases, and 11 bases lay outside the gene matches. CDR3 loop: CASSPYRGLLNEQFF. The CDR3 DNA is TGTGCCAGCAGTCCGTACAGGGGTCTTCTGAATGAGCAGTTCTTC.

This clone was detected ten times or more. The V and J genes are TRBV7-3 and TRBJ2-1; TRBD2 matches at 7 bases. The CDR3 spans 15 residues. With 5 bases clipped from V and 9 bases from J, the junction kept 13 bases outside the gene matches. Germline CDR1 is SGHTA and CDR2 is FQGTGA. The CDR3 bases are TGTGCCAGCAGCCCATCTAGCGGAGGGTCCCTTGAGCAGTTCTTC. Translating gives CASSPSSGGSLEQFF.

The V gene is TRBV5-1, the J gene TRBJ1-3; D gene ambiguous. The CDR3 sequence is 16 residues long. Trimming pared 0 bases from V and 0 bases from J, leaving 10 bases between. From germline, CDR1 is SGHRS and CDR2 YFSETQ. CDR3 sequence (DNA): TGCGCCAGCAGCTTGGGAGACATCAGCTCTGGAAACACCATATATTTT. Translating gives CASSLGDISSGNTIYF.

This rearrangement joins TRBV9 to TRBJ2-7, with 9 bases that match TRBD1. Germline-derived CDR1 and CDR2 are SGDLS and YYNGEE. The J segment lost 2 bases and the V segment lost 1 base, leaving 7 bases of the junction unmatched. CDR3 length: 16 residues. The DNA for the CDR3 is TGTGCCAGCAGCGTAAATTCCGGGACAGGGACCTACGAGCAGTACTTC. Translating it yields CASSVNSGTGTYEQYF.

The chain recombines TRBV6-5 with TRBJ2-7, with 8 bases lining up with TRBD1. V was clipped by 6 bases and J by 2 bases; unmatched bases: 9. The CDR3 is 15 residues long. Germline-derived CDR1 and CDR2 are MNHEY and SVGAGI. Here the CDR3 DNA reads TGTGCCAGCAGCAAGAAGACAGGGGCTACCTACGAGCAGTACTTC. It is translated as CASSKKTGATYEQYF.

The rearrangement joins TRBV2 to TRBJ2-1, with 11 bases aligning to TRBD2. Germline CDR1 reads SNHLY; CDR2 reads FYNNEI. The length of the CDR3 is 14 residues. Trimming at V came to 4 bases and at J to 6 bases, leaving 2 bases not matched to a gene. The CDR3 reads CASSVTSGSNEQFF. The CDR3 DNA sequence: TGTGCCAGCAGTGTAACTAGCGGGAGCAATGAGCAGTTCTTC.

As to this clone: A read error may produce the germline difference seen at one junction end. The CDR3 reads CSVQDGANEKLFF. The CDR3 nucleotides are TGCAGCGTTCAAGACGGTGCTAATGAAAAACTGTTTTTT. V usage is TRBV29-1 and J usage is TRBJ1-4, with unresolved D. The CDR3 covers 13 residues. Germline V gene data show CDR1 as SQVTM and CDR2 as ANQGSEA.

This chain links TRBV5-4 with TRBJ1-2, with TRBD1 matching over 9 bases. V was clipped by 8 bases and J by 4 bases; unmatched bases: 6. The CDR3 totals 13 residues. Germline CDR1 and CDR2: SGHNT and YYREEE (reference sequence). CDR3: CASKTGGSYGYTF. The CDR3 region has the DNA TGTGCCAGTAAGACAGGGGGAAGCTATGGCTACACCTTC.

This clone was counted only a few times. The CDR3 loop reads CASSSPQGSPEAFF. The CDR3 DNA reads TGTGCCAGCAGTTCCCCACAGGGGTCTCCTGAAGCTTTCTTT. This rearrangement joins TRBV6-1 to TRBJ1-1; 7 nucleotides match TRBD1. CDR3 size: 14 residues. V lost 5 bases, J lost 6 bases, and 9 bases stayed unmatched. From germline, CDR1 is MNHNS and CDR2 SASEGT.

The CDR3 DNA follows: TGTGCCAGCAGCCCCCGGGGGAGCACAGATACGCAGTATTTT. Amino acids: CASSPRGSTDTQYF. V gene TRBV7-2 combines with J gene TRBJ2-3; a weak D match, TRBD2 (6 bases). The V end was cut by 5 bases, the J end by 0 bases, with 9 bases between. Germline-derived CDR1 and CDR2 are SGHTA and FQGNSA. This CDR3 is 14 amino acids long. The full variable domain, completed using reference TRBV7-2 and TRBJ2-3, is GAGVSQSPSNKVTEKGKDVELRCDPISGHTALYWYRQSLGQGLEFLIYFQGNSAPDKSGLPSDRFSAERTGGSVSTLTIQRTQQEDSAVYLCASSPRGSTDTQYFGPGTRLTVL.

The CDR3 loop reads CASSLIQAGFDEQYF. CDR3 nucleotide sequence: TGTGCCAGCAGCTTGATCCAGGCGGGGTTCGACGAGCAGTACTTC. The chain recombines TRBV5-6 with TRBJ2-7, with D perhaps TRBD2 (6 bases). Germline lookup yields CDR1 SGHDT and CDR2 YYEEEE. CDR3 length: 15 residues. The V end was cut by 1 base, the J end by 5 bases, with 16 bases between.

This chain links TRBV5-1 with TRBJ2-5; 7 bases are a match to TRBD2. CDR1 and CDR2 from the germline V gene are SGHRS and YFSETQ. V lost 1 base, J lost 5 bases, and 8 bases stayed unmatched. The CDR3 has 15 residues. CDR3 amino acids: CASSLSRAGPETQYF. CDR3 DNA: TGCGCCAGCAGCTTGTCCCGAGCGGGGCCGGAGACCCAGTACTTC. The whole variable domain, filled in from reference TRBV5-1 and TRBJ2-5, reads KAGVTQTPRYLIKTRGQQVTLSCSPISGHRSVSWYQQTPGQGLQFLFEYFSETQRNKGNFPGRFSGRQFSNSRSEMNVSTLELGDSALYLCASSLSRAGPETQYFGPGTRLLVL.

The chain uses TRBV6-1 and TRBJ1-2; 10 positions match TRBD1. There are 14 residues in the CDR3. Germline values: CDR1 MNHNS, CDR2 SASEGT. V gave up 6 bases and J gave up 8 bases; unmatched junction bases: 9. The CDR3 sequence is CASRDRGYRVGYTF. Written as DNA, the CDR3 is TGTGCCAGCAGGGACAGGGGGTACCGTGTGGGCTACACCTTC.

V gene TRBV2 combines with J gene TRBJ1-2, with a tentative D call TRBD1 (5 bases). Germline V gene lookup returns CDR1 SNHLY and CDR2 FYNNEI. The CDR3 runs 14 residues. V shed 7 bases and J shed 2 bases, with 14 bases lying between them. The DNA of the CDR3 is TGTGCCAGCACTCAAGACAGCCACAACTATGGCTACACCTTC. Its translation is CASTQDSHNYGYTF.

Details on this clone: It is unclear where the CDR3 begins or ends on the DNA, so no DNA is shown, and the CDR3 is as TCRdb lists it. The genes are TRBV28 and TRBJ2-5; the table assigns TRBD1, which was not confirmed against the DNA. Germline V gene data show CDR1 as MDHEN and CDR2 as SYDVKM. Inclusive of both ends, the CDR3 amounts to 15 amino acids. CDR3 residues: CASSFRARGFGEQYF.